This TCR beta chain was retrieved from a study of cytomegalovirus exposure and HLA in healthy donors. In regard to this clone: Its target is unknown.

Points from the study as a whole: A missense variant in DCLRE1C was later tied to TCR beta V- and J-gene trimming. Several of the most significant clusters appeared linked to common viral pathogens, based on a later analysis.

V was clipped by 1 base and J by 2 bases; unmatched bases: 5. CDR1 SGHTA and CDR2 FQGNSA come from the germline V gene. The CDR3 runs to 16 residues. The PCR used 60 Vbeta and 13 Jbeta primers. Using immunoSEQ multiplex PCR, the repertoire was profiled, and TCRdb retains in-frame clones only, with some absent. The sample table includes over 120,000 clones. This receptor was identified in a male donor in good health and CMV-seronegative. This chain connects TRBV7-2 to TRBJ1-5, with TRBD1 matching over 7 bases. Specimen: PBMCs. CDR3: CASSLGGTEGNQPQHF. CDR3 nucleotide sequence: TGTGCCAGCAGCTTAGGCGGGACAGAGGGCAATCAGCCCCAGCATTTT.